This entry lists 3 T cell receptor beta chains sequenced from one sample in a study of regulatory T cells in long-lasting Graves disease. As to time point: newly diagnosed GD, antithyroid drugs for less than 3 months. From PBMCs, RNA was extracted and then used to make the TCR library. CDR3-region Arm-PCR and iRepertoire HTBI primers produced the TCR beta libraries. TCRdb itself ran the multiplex PCR reads through MiXCR, one entry per CDR3 protein. In the table there are 300,000 to 400,000 distinct CDR3 sequences, around 17% of which are singletons. Another study also made use of these data, one on T cells in Graves' hyperthyroidism and ophthalmopathy.

The starting material was peripheral blood mononuclear cells (PBMCs), obtained at new diagnosis, from a patient treated with antithyroid drugs. All receptors derive from a man aged 40-50 years with Graves disease.

This clonotype was counted ten times or more. The rearrangement links TRBV29-1 to TRBJ2-7; 9 nucleotides match TRBD1. V was pared by 6 bases and J by 4 bases, with 7 bases of the junction left unmatched. CDR1 and CDR2 from the germline V gene are SQVTM and ANQGSEA. This CDR3 has 13 residues. The CDR3 here is CSVDPGQGYEQYF. The CDR3 region has the DNA TGCAGCGTAGACCCGGGACAGGGATACGAGCAGTACTTC.

The V and J genes are TRBV2 and TRBJ2-4; D possibly corresponds to TRBD2 (5 bases). Germline V gives CDR1 SNHLY, CDR2 FYNNEI. The CDR3 runs 15 residues. Trimming removed 3 bases from V and 1 base from J, with 10 bases in between. DNA of the CDR3: TGTGCCAGCAGTGATGTACGGGGTGCCAAAAACATTCAGTACTTC. It is translated as CASSDVRGAKNIQYF. The whole variable domain, remainder taken from reference TRBV2 and TRBJ2-4, is EPEVTQTPSHQVTQMGQEVILRCVPISNHLYFYWYRQILGQKVEFLVSFYNNEISEKSEIFDDQFSVERPDGSNFTLKIRSTKLEDSAMYFCASSDVRGAKNIQYFGAGTRLSVL.

Many counts were recorded for this clonotype. V gene TRBV28 combines with J gene TRBJ1-1, with D perhaps matching TRBD1 (5 bases). The germline gives CDR1 MDHEN, CDR2 SYDVKM. The ends were cut back, 6 bases at V and 6 bases at J, with 14 bases in the middle. This CDR3 has 13 residues. The CDR3 reads CASSLTGGAEAFF. CDR3 DNA: TGTGCCAGCAGCTTAACCGGGGGGGCTGAAGCTTTCTTT.